This is a list of T cell receptor beta chains from one sample in a study of T-cell reconstitution after alpha-beta-depleted transplantation in children. TCRdb re-derived calls from the PCR reads in MiXCR, one entry per CDR3 protein. The table shows some 15,000 distinct CDR3 sequences, with under 6.5% occurring only once. The sequenced sample was PBMCs, obtained before TCRalphabeta/CD19-depleted stem cell transplant. These receptors originate from a boy younger than 18 with acute lymphoblastic leukemia, due to receive a stem cell transplant. CDR3s include the opening cysteine and the closing phenylalanine or tryptophan. The D gene is left open where the match is weak. Part of the rows lack a size; the others show once, few, many or a class for expanded clones.

length: 14; J: TRBJ2-1; V: TRBV4-2; D: NA; size: many; CDR3: CASAREGARNEQFF; DNA: TGTGCCAGCGCGAGGGAGGGGGCGAGAAATGAGCAGTTCTTC
length: 15; J: TRBJ2-5; V: TRBV7-2; D: TRBD2; size: many; CDR3: CASNPSGRAGETQYF; DNA: TGTGCCAGCAACCCTAGCGGGAGGGCCGGGGAGACCCAGTACTTC
length: 15; J: TRBJ2-7; V: TRBV20-1; D: NA; size: medium-sized; CDR3: CSARDGGTHPYEQYF; DNA: TGCAGTGCTAGAGATGGTGGGACACATCCCTACGAGCAGTACTTC
length: 14; J: TRBJ2-6; V: TRBV29-1; D: NA; size: many; CDR3: CSVTTGSGANVLTF; DNA: TGCAGCGTGACCACAGGGAGTGGGGCCAACGTCCTGACTTTC
length: 13; J: TRBJ2-7; V: TRBV2; D: NA; size: many; CDR3: CASRADTPYEQYF; DNA: TGTGCCAGCAGAGCGGACACACCATACGAGCAGTACTTC
length: 15; J: TRBJ2-5; V: TRBV11-2; D: NA; size: many; CDR3: CASSLEAGYQETQYF; DNA: TGTGCCAGCAGCTTAGAGGCAGGGTACCAAGAGACCCAGTACTTC
length: 15; J: TRBJ2-1; V: TRBV9; D: NA; size: medium-sized; CDR3: CASSVSSTSYNEQFF; DNA: TGTGCCAGCAGCGTAAGTTCGACCTCCTACAATGAGCAGTTCTTC
length: 13; J: TRBJ1-2; V: TRBV3-2; D: NA; size: few; CDR3: CTFTPTFVSGYTF; DNA: TGTACCTTCACCCCAACCTTTGTTTCTGGCTACACCTTC
length: 13; J: TRBJ2-1; V: TRBV9; D: NA; size: medium-sized; CDR3: CASSPRTSGEQFF; DNA: TGTGCCAGCAGCCCGCGGACCTCCGGTGAGCAGTTCTTC
length: 17; J: TRBJ2-1; V: TRBV19; D: TRBD1; size: many; CDR3: CASTPYRGPNPYNEQFF; DNA: TGTGCCAGTACCCCATACAGGGGGCCGAACCCGTACAATGAGCAGTTCTTC
length: 12; J: TRBJ1-1; V: TRBV11-3; D: NA; size: many; CDR3: CASSLDSGEAFF; DNA: TGTGCCAGCAGCTTAGACTCAGGCGAAGCTTTCTTT
length: 15; J: TRBJ2-1; V: TRBV20-1; D: NA; size: many; CDR3: CSARDSGRDNGEQFF; DNA: TGCAGTGCTAGAGACTCGGGGCGCGATAATGGTGAGCAGTTCTTC
length: 14; J: TRBJ2-7; V: TRBV28; D: TRBD1; size: medium-sized; CDR3: CASRKGAPDPEQYF; DNA: TGTGCCAGCAGAAAGGGGGCCCCCGACCCCGAGCAGTACTTC
length: 12; J: TRBJ1-2; V: TRBV2; D: NA; size: many; CDR3: CARMEAFYGYTF; DNA: TGTGCCCGCATGGAAGCCTTCTATGGCTACACCTTC
length: 15; J: TRBJ2-7; V: TRBV28; D: TRBD2; size: many; CDR3: CASSIGGSNSYEQYF; DNA: TGTGCCAGCAGCATCGGGGGGAGCAACTCCTACGAGCAGTACTTC
length: 16; J: TRBJ2-3; V: TRBV20-1; D: TRBD2; size: many; CDR3: CSARDRGGSWVDTQYF; DNA: TGCAGTGCTAGAGATCGGGGGGGATCTTGGGTAGATACGCAGTATTTT
length: 17; J: TRBJ1-6; V: TRBV11-2; D: NA; size: many; CDR3: CASSAPNPGAYNSPLHF; DNA: TGTGCCAGCAGCGCGCCAAATCCAGGGGCCTATAATTCACCCCTCCACTTT
length: 13; J: TRBJ2-7; V: TRBV29-1; D: TRBD2; size: many; CDR3: CSGGGLNSYEQYF; DNA: TGCAGCGGGGGGGGACTGAACTCCTACGAGCAGTACTTC
length: 21; J: TRBJ2-1; V: TRBV2; D: TRBD2; size: medium-sized; CDR3: CASSRMGGTPTYKASYNEQFF; DNA: TGTGCCAGCAGCAGAATGGGAGGGACGCCGACTTACAAGGCTTCTTACAATGAGCAGTTCTTC
length: 15; J: TRBJ2-2; V: TRBV9; D: NA; size: many; CDR3: CASSVGTNKAGELFF; DNA: TGTGCCAGCAGCGTAGGCACTAATAAAGCCGGGGAGCTGTTTTTT
length: 12; J: TRBJ1-2; V: TRBV7-2; D: NA; size: many; CDR3: CASSLAGLGSTF; DNA: TGTGCCAGCAGCTTAGCGGGATTGGGTTCCACCTTC
length: 14; J: TRBJ2-3; V: TRBV6-4; D: TRBD2; size: many; CDR3: CASSERGGTDTQYF; DNA: TGTGCCAGCAGTGAGCGGGGGGGCACAGATACGCAGTATTTT
length: 14; J: TRBJ1-4; V: TRBV3-1; D: TRBD1; size: many; CDR3: CASSQGQGLEKLFF; DNA: TGTGCCAGCAGCCAAGGACAGGGTCTGGAAAAACTGTTTTTT
length: 16; J: TRBJ1-5; V: TRBV19; D: TRBD1; size: many; CDR3: CASSPQQGSGNQPQHF; DNA: TGTGCCAGTAGTCCCCAACAGGGGTCCGGCAATCAGCCCCAGCATTTT
length: 16; J: TRBJ2-7; V: TRBV18; D: NA; size: NA; CDR3: CASSPPYGREPYEQYF; DNA: TGTGCCAGCTCACCACCTTACGGGAGAGAACCCTACGAGCAGTACTTC
length: 13; J: TRBJ1-1; V: TRBV12-3/TRBV12-4; D: NA; size: many; CDR3: CASSLWREGGTFF; DNA: TGTGCCAGCAGTTTATGGAGAGAGGGTGGGACTTTCTTT
length: 17; J: TRBJ2-3; V: TRBV28; D: NA; size: many; CDR3: CASSPLARGPSTDTQYF; DNA: TGTGCCAGCAGCCCTTTAGCCAGGGGTCCTAGCACAGATACGCAGTATTTT
length: 15; J: TRBJ1-4; V: TRBV9; D: NA; size: many; CDR3: CASSVGGRYNEKLFF; DNA: TGTGCCAGCAGCGTAGGGGGCCGGTATAATGAAAAACTGTTTTTT
length: 19; J: TRBJ2-6; V: TRBV12-3/TRBV12-4; D: TRBD1; size: many; CDR3: CARSPFWDSAIFGANVLTF; DNA: TGTGCCCGCAGCCCCTTTTGGGACAGCGCAATCTTCGGGGCCAACGTCCTGACTTTC
length: 10; J: TRBJ2-2; V: TRBV12-3/TRBV12-4; D: NA; size: NA; CDR3: CASKAGELFF; DNA: TGTGCCAGCAAGGCCGGGGAGCTGTTTTTT
length: 14; J: TRBJ1-1; V: TRBV12-3/TRBV12-4; D: NA; size: medium-sized; CDR3: CASSFGRVYTEAFF; DNA: TGTGCCAGCAGTTTCGGGCGGGTTTATACTGAAGCTTTCTTT
length: 15; J: TRBJ2-7; V: TRBV20-1; D: TRBD2; size: many; CDR3: CSAKGLADTFYEQYF; DNA: TGCAGTGCTAAGGGACTAGCAGACACATTCTACGAGCAGTACTTC
length: 15; J: TRBJ2-7; V: TRBV11-2; D: TRBD1; size: many; CDR3: CASSKPGTGSYEQYF; DNA: TGTGCCAGCAGCAAACCCGGGACAGGGTCCTACGAGCAGTACTTC
length: 12; J: TRBJ2-7; V: TRBV6-5; D: TRBD2; size: many; CDR3: CASSRGVDEQYF; DNA: TGTGCCAGTAGTCGGGGGGTCGACGAGCAGTACTTC
length: 13; J: TRBJ1-1; V: TRBV20-1; D: NA; size: many; CDR3: CSAAERWDLEAFF; DNA: TGCAGTGCTGCCGAACGGTGGGACCTTGAAGCTTTCTTT
length: 14; J: TRBJ1-6; V: TRBV5-5; D: NA; size: medium-sized; CDR3: CASSFGDNYSPLHF; DNA: TGTGCCAGCAGCTTTGGGGACAACTATTCACCCCTCCACTTT
length: 14; J: TRBJ2-7; V: TRBV7-9; D: NA; size: many; CDR3: CASEGGAVPGEQYF; DNA: TGTGCCAGCGAAGGGGGGGCGGTCCCAGGCGAGCAGTACTTC
length: 16; J: TRBJ2-2; V: TRBV28; D: NA; size: many; CDR3: CASRLWGGGDVGELFF; DNA: TGTGCCAGCAGGCTATGGGGAGGGGGTGATGTCGGGGAGCTGTTTTTT
length: 15; J: TRBJ2-5; V: TRBV5-4; D: NA; size: many; CDR3: CASSLVPGAWETQYF; DNA: TGTGCCAGCAGCTTGGTCCCGGGGGCTTGGGAGACCCAGTACTTC
length: 15; J: TRBJ1-5; V: TRBV20-1; D: NA; size: many; CDR3: CSAIFDRYSNQPQHF; DNA: TGCAGTGCCATCTTCGACCGGTATAGCAATCAGCCCCAGCATTTT
length: 14; J: TRBJ1-5; V: TRBV28; D: NA; size: many; CDR3: CASSRGVGNQPQHF; DNA: TGTGCCAGCAGCCGAGGGGTGGGCAATCAGCCCCAGCATTTT
length: 15; J: TRBJ2-3; V: TRBV18; D: TRBD2; size: many; CDR3: CASSGDSGNTDTQYF; DNA: TGTGCCAGCTCAGGGGATAGCGGGAACACAGATACGCAGTATTTT
length: 14; J: TRBJ1-5; V: TRBV19; D: NA; size: NA; CDR3: CASSIDLEDQPQHF; DNA: TGTGCCAGTAGTATAGATCTAGAGGATCAGCCCCAGCATTTT
length: 15; J: TRBJ2-5; V: TRBV7-9; D: TRBD1; size: medium-sized; CDR3: CASSPRTGWGETQYF; DNA: TGTGCCAGCAGCCCACGGACAGGGTGGGGAGAGACCCAGTACTTC
length: 15; J: TRBJ2-1; V: TRBV3-1; D: NA; size: NA; CDR3: CATSTHGPCYNEQFF; DNA: TGTGCCACCAGCACGCACGGCCCTTGCTACAATGAGCAGTTCTTC
length: 13; J: TRBJ1-1; V: TRBV28; D: NA; size: many; CDR3: CASSFRGATEAFF; DNA: TGTGCCAGCAGTTTCCGGGGGGCCACTGAAGCTTTCTTT
length: 14; J: TRBJ2-7; V: TRBV11-2; D: TRBD2; size: many; CDR3: CASSSIAGGWEQYF; DNA: TGTGCCAGCAGCTCCATAGCGGGAGGTTGGGAGCAGTACTTC
length: 14; J: TRBJ2-1; V: TRBV24-1; D: TRBD2; size: medium-sized; CDR3: CATSALAGVDEQFF; DNA: TGTGCCACCAGTGCCCTAGCGGGAGTGGATGAGCAGTTCTTC
length: 16; J: TRBJ2-3; V: TRBV9; D: NA; size: many; CDR3: CASSVGGGLTSDTQYF; DNA: TGTGCCAGCAGCGTAGGTGGGGGGCTGACATCAGATACGCAGTATTTT